Presented here are 24 T cell receptor beta chains from one specimen sequenced in a study of blood T cell repertoires in COVID-19. Only in-frame clones appear in the TCRdb table, and some are missing; sequencing was by immunoSEQ multiplex PCR. The table records about 190,000 clones, 65% to 85% of them present only once. Sample: peripheral blood. The receptors derive from a man aged 60 to 75 with active or convalescent COVID-19.

The chain combines TRBV3-1 (or the pseudogene TRBV3-2) with TRBJ2-7; 7 positions match TRBD1. Germline V gives CDR1 LGHDT, CDR2 YNNKEL (reference sequence). V was clipped by 3 bases and J by 6 bases; unmatched bases: 5. The CDR3 covers 13 residues. CDR3 sequence (DNA): TGTGCCAGCAGCCATGCAGGGGGTGGCGAGCAGTACTTC. Translated, it gives CASSHAGGGEQYF.

The chain couples TRBV29-1 to TRBJ2-7; 8 positions agree with TRBD1. This CDR3 spans 15 amino acids. Trimming cost V 5 bases and J 7 bases; bases outside gene matches: 16. Germline V gene sequence: CDR1 SQVTM, CDR2 ANQGSEA. CDR3 amino acids: CSVRSPGQDSGEQYF. CDR3 bases: TGCAGCGTTCGGTCCCCGGGACAGGACTCGGGTGAGCAGTACTTC.

Only one count was recorded for this clone. This sequence joins TRBV4-3 and TRBJ2-5, with D possibly TRBD1 on 6 matching bases. The CDR3 has 18 amino acids. Germline lookup yields CDR1 LGHNA and CDR2 YSLEER. V was pared by 4 bases and J by 3 bases, with 24 bases between. The DNA of the CDR3 is TGCGCCAGCAGCCCTCTACCCTCCACTGGGGACAAGAAAGAGACCCAGTACTTC. Translating gives CASSPLPSTGDKKETQYF.

The chain combines TRBV6-5 with TRBJ2-1; TRBD1 agrees at 9 bases. V lost 4 bases, J lost 6 bases, and 7 bases stayed unmatched. The CDR3 is made up of 15 amino acids. In germline, CDR1 is MNHEY, CDR2 SVGAGI. CDR3 DNA: TGTGCCAGCAGTTCCCCTGACAGGGGGGGCAATGAGCAGTTCTTC. It specifies CASSSPDRGGNEQFF.

The chain has TRBV7-2 and TRBJ1-5; tentative D call: TRBD1 (5 bases). The CDR3 has 15 amino acids. The germline gives CDR1 SGHTA, CDR2 FQGNSA. V was pared by 5 bases and J by 3 bases, with 14 bases between. In nucleotides, the CDR3 is TGTGCCAGCAGCGTACAACAGGTCTCCAATCAGCCCCAGCATTTT. Encoded protein: CASSVQQVSNQPQHF.

The CDR3, as DNA: TGTGCCAGCAGCCAAGTCCCTACGAACACTGAAGCTTTCTTT. Its translation is CASSQVPTNTEAFF. The chain joins TRBV3-1 (or the pseudogene TRBV3-2) to TRBJ1-1; D unresolved. Germline V CDR1 and CDR2: LGHDT, YNNKEL (reference sequence). Between the trimmed V and J ends, which lost 1 base and 1 base, there was a span of 7 bases. The CDR3 has 14 amino acids.

The J gene is TRBJ1-6, the V gene TRBV15; TRBD1 agrees at 9 bases. Per germline, CDR1 LNHNV and CDR2 YYDKDF (reference sequence). The CDR3 extends over 16 amino acids. V was clipped by 3 bases and J by 12 bases; unmatched bases: 12. The CDR3 region is CATSRGPGQGLKPLHF. The CDR3 nucleotides read TGTGCCACCAGCAGGGGACCGGGACAGGGTCTTAAACCCCTCCACTTT.

V is TRBV27 and J is TRBJ2-7; D might be TRBD1 (5 bases). This CDR3 comprises 13 residues. The V gene's germline CDR1 is MNHEY and CDR2 SMNVEV (reference sequence). V was cut by 6 bases and J by 7 bases, with 16 bases left in between. CDR3 DNA: TGTGCCAGCAGCCCCAGACAGATGTTGGAGCAGTACTTC. Its protein product is CASSPRQMLEQYF.

The rearrangement joins TRBV19 to TRBJ2-5; the match to TRBD2 covers 7 bases. Germline CDR1 LNHDA, CDR2 SQIVND (reference sequence). CDR3 size: 11 residues. V was pared by 5 bases and J by 9 bases, with 3 bases of the junction left unmatched. The CDR3: CASSFREAQYF. CDR3 sequence (DNA): TGTGCCAGTAGTTTCCGGGAGGCCCAGTACTTC.

The rearrangement uses TRBV29-1 and TRBJ1-2; 7 nucleotides match TRBD1. V dropped 6 bases and J dropped 4; count of bases not matched to a gene: 11. CDR1 is SQVTM and CDR2 is ANQGSEA in the germline V gene. The CDR3 contains 14 residues. In DNA, the CDR3 is TGCAGCGTCCCTAAAACAGGGGTCGGCTATGGCTACACCTTC. Translating it yields CSVPKTGVGYGYTF.

The sample holds one count of this clone. The V call is TRBV19, the J call TRBJ2-7; TRBD2 is a possible D gene (5 bases). Germline CDR1 reads LNHDA; CDR2 reads SQIVND (reference sequence). Trimming pared 7 bases from V and 7 bases from J, leaving 14 bases between. The length of the CDR3 is 12 residues. This CDR3 is CASTDRRGEQYF. The CDR3 DNA is TGTGCCAGTACCGATAGGAGAGGGGAGCAGTACTTC.

The V and J genes are TRBV3-1 (or the pseudogene TRBV3-2) and TRBJ1-2; D gene uncertain. CDR3 length: 13 residues. V lost 4 bases to trimming and J lost 4 bases, with 10 bases between them. Germline CDR1 reads LGHDT; CDR2 reads YNNKEL (reference sequence). CDR3 amino acids: CASSPIEAYGYTF. The DNA of the CDR3 is TGTGCCAGCAGCCCAATCGAAGCCTATGGCTACACCTTC.

The chain joins TRBV13 to TRBJ1-6; 11 nucleotides agree with TRBD1. The CDR3 is 13 residues long. From germline, CDR1 is PRHDT and CDR2 FYEKMQ (reference sequence). Trimming at V came to 7 bases and at J to 9 bases, leaving 2 bases not matched to a gene. CDR3 sequence reads: CASKGQGVSPLHF. The DNA for the CDR3 is TGTGCCAGCAAGGGACAGGGGGTTTCACCCCTCCACTTT.

As DNA, the CDR3 is TGTGCCACCAGCAGAGATCCCGGGAGCCAAGATACGCAGTATTTT. Translating it yields CATSRDPGSQDTQYF. The V and J genes are TRBV15 and TRBJ2-3; weak D call: TRBD2 (6 bases). Germline values: CDR1 LNHNV, CDR2 YYDKDF (reference sequence). The V end was cut by 0 bases, the J end by 5 bases, with 12 bases between. The CDR3 is made up of 15 amino acids.

This sequence joins TRBV6-2 or TRBV6-3 and TRBJ2-3, with 11 bases lining up with TRBD2. The CDR3 totals 17 residues. V was clipped by 1 base and J by 0 bases; unmatched bases: 3. Germline CDR1 is MNHEY and CDR2 is SVGEGT. CDR3 amino acids: CASSYFGLAGSTDTQYF. CDR3 nucleotide sequence: TGTGCCAGCAGTTACTTCGGACTAGCGGGCAGCACAGATACGCAGTATTTT.

The chain recombines TRBV5-1 with TRBJ2-1; D remains unclear. Trimming cost V 0 bases and J 6 bases, with 7 bases left between them. Germline CDR1 SGHRS, CDR2 YFSETQ. This CDR3 is 13 amino acids long. The CDR3 DNA is TGCGCCAGCAGCTTGGCTGGCCCCAATGAGCAGTTCTTC. Protein sequence: CASSLAGPNEQFF.

This chain connects TRBV5-6 to TRBJ2-7; 7 nucleotides agree with TRBD2. Looked up from germline, CDR1 is SGHDT and CDR2 is YYEEEE. Trimming cost V 4 bases and J 5 bases; bases outside gene matches: 6. The CDR3 runs to 13 residues. CDR3 sequence: CASSKLANDEQYF. The CDR3 nucleotides are TGTGCCAGCAGCAAACTAGCGAACGACGAGCAGTACTTC. Supplemented by reference TRBV5-6 and TRBJ2-7, the full variable domain reads DAGVTQSPTHLIKTRGQQVTLRCSPKSGHDTVSWYQQALGQGPQFIFQYYEEEERQRGNFPDRFSGHQFPNYSSELNVNALLLGDSALYLCASSKLANDEQYFGPGTRLTVT.

In this sample, this clone turned up many times. The V gene is TRBV28, the J gene TRBJ1-6; TRBD1 agrees at 10 bases. Germline trimming cut 5 bases from V and 6 bases from J; bases unmatched to any gene: 10. Germline CDR1 is MDHEN and CDR2 is SYDVKM. The CDR3 runs to 17 residues. The CDR3 is CASSGTDRGRLNSPLHF. The CDR3 DNA follows: TGTGCCAGCAGTGGGACGGACAGGGGGAGGCTTAATTCACCCCTCCACTTT.

The chain employs TRBV19 and TRBJ2-4; 8 bases align to TRBD2. The CDR3 consists of 17 residues. V shed 7 bases and J 2 bases; nucleotides not matched to a gene: 13. Germline loops: CDR1 LNHDA, CDR2 SQIVND (reference sequence). For the CDR3, the DNA is TGTGCCAGTACCCAAGGGACGGCGGGAGGAACCAAAAACATTCAGTACTTC. This encodes CASTQGTAGGTKNIQYF.

The genes are TRBV5-1 and TRBJ2-5; perhaps TRBD2 as D (6 bases). V was trimmed by 0 bases and J by 5 bases, leaving 11 bases between them. The germline gives CDR1 SGHRS, CDR2 YFSETQ. The CDR3 is 14 residues long. The CDR3 bases are TGCGCCAGCAGCTTGGGGAGGGCCGAGGAGACCCAGTACTTC. Its translation: CASSLGRAEETQYF.

The chain links TRBV10-3 to TRBJ1-3, with a tentative D call TRBD1 (6 bases). In germline, CDR1 is ENHRY, CDR2 SYGVKD. Trimming left V 3 bases short and J 0 bases short, with 18 bases between. This CDR3 contains 18 residues. CDR3 in amino acids: CAISDFGRGQISGNTIYF. As DNA, the CDR3 is TGTGCCATCAGTGATTTTGGCAGGGGCCAAATCTCTGGAAACACCATATATTTT.

This chain connects TRBV19 to TRBJ2-5; D might be TRBD1 (6 bases). CDR3 size: 13 residues. V was clipped by 3 bases and J by 4 bases, with 9 bases between them. Germline CDR1 is LNHDA and CDR2 is SQIVND (reference sequence). The CDR3 DNA reads as TGTGCCAGTAGTATGGCAGGGGTAGAGACCCAGTACTTC. Amino acid sequence: CASSMAGVETQYF.

This clone was counted a few times. The chain employs TRBV4-2 and TRBJ2-1; 10 positions agree with TRBD2. The CDR3 is made up of 17 amino acids. The ends lost 0 bases at V and 3 bases at J; junction bases unmatched: 5. Germline CDR1 and CDR2: LGHNA and YNFKEQ. The CDR3 bases are TGTGCCAGCAGCCAAGAATCTAGCGGGAGAGGCTACAATGAGCAGTTCTTC. Amino acids: CASSQESSGRGYNEQFF.

The rearrangement uses TRBV7-3 and TRBJ2-7; weak D call: TRBD2 (6 bases). The germline gives CDR1 SGHTA, CDR2 FQGTGA. V was clipped by 5 bases and J by 2 bases, with 10 bases between them. The CDR3 covers 13 residues. In nucleotides, the CDR3 is TGTGCCAGCAGCCGGGACTCCGCCTACGAGCAGTACTTC. It translates to CASSRDSAYEQYF.